This T cell receptor beta chain came from a study of blood T cell repertoires in COVID-19. Data came from immunoSEQ multiplex PCR; TCRdb stores just in-frame clones and leaves some out. Of about 97,000 clones listed, about 78% are singletons. Losses at the gene ends were 4 bases for V and 2 bases for J; bases not matched to a gene: 5. Per the germline V gene, CDR1 is SGHRS and CDR2 is YFSETQ. This CDR3 comprises 15 residues. The specimen was peripheral blood. The chain combines TRBV5-1 with TRBJ2-3; 9 nucleotides agree with TRBD2. The sequence was collected from a man in his 60s with active or convalescent COVID-19. The CDR3 reads CASSVLAGDTDTQYF. CDR3 nucleotides: TGCGCCAGCAGCGTACTAGCGGGCGACACAGATACGCAGTATTTT.